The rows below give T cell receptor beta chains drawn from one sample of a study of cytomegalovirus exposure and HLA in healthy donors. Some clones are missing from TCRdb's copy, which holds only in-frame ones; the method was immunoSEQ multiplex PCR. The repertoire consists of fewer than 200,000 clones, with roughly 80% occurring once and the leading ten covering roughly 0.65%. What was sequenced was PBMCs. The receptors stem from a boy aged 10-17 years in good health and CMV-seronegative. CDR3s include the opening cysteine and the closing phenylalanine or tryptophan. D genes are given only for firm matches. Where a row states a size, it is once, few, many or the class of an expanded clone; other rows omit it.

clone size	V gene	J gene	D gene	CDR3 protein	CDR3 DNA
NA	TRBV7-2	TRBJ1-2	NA	CASSPYGGTQANYGYTF	TGTGCCAGCAGCCCATACGGGGGGACCCAAGCTAACTATGGCTACACCTTC
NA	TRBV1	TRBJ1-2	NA	CTSSLKRNGENYGYTF	TGCACCAGCAGCTTAAAGAGGAACGGTGAAAACTATGGCTACACCTTC
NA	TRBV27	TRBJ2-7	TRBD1	CASRHRDSTYEQYF	TGTGCCAGCAGACACCGGGACAGCACCTACGAGCAGTACTTC
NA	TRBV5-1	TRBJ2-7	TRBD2	CASSLGLAGSLYEQYF	TGCGCCAGCAGCCTTGGACTAGCGGGAAGCCTCTACGAGCAGTACTTC
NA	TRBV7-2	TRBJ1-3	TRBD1	CASSLGWTGGENTIYF	TGTGCCAGCAGCTTAGGCTGGACAGGGGGGGAAAACACCATATATTTT
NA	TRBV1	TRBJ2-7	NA	CTSSQDVVTGAYEQYF	TGCACCAGCAGCCAAGACGTAGTGACAGGGGCCTACGAGCAGTACTTC
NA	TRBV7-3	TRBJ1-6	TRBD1	CASSLTGAYNSPLHF	TGTGCCAGCAGCCTCACAGGGGCCTATAATTCACCCCTCCACTTT
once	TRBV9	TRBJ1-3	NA	CASSVADGAFSGNTIYF	TGTGCCAGCAGCGTAGCCGACGGAGCTTTCTCTGGAAACACCATATATTTT
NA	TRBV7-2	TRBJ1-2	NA	CASSLVQGGYYGYTF	TGTGCCAGCAGCTTAGTACAGGGAGGGTACTATGGCTACACCTTC
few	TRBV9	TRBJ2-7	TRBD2	CASSVTSGVNEQYF	TGTGCCAGCAGCGTGACTAGCGGGGTGAACGAGCAGTACTTC
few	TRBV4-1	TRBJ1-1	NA	CASSQTLRQAEAFF	TGCGCCAGCAGCCAAACCTTAAGGCAGGCTGAAGCTTTCTTT
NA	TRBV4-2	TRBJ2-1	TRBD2	CASSGTSGGIEQFF	TGTGCCAGCAGCGGGACTAGCGGGGGGATTGAGCAGTTCTTC
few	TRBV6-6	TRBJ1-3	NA	CASSYTQVSGNTIYF	TGTGCCAGCAGTTACACACAGGTCTCTGGAAACACCATATATTTT
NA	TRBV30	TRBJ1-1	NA	CAWSRQVNTEAFF	TGTGCCTGGAGTAGGCAGGTGAACACTGAAGCTTTCTTT
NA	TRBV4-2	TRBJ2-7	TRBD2	CASSQVPSTSGSEQYF	TGTGCCAGCAGCCAAGTTCCCTCAACTAGCGGGAGCGAGCAGTACTTC
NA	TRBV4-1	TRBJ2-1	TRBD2	CASSRGLVTSTPNEQFF	TGCGCCAGCAGCCGGGGACTAGTGACGTCGACACCCAATGAGCAGTTCTTC
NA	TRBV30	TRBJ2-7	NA	CAWARLRYEQYF	TGTGCCTGGGCCAGGCTTCGCTACGAGCAGTACTTC
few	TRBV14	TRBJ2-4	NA	CASSLGHKFSKDF	TGTGCCAGCAGCCTTGGACACAAGTTTAGCAAGGACTTC
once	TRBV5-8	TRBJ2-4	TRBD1	CASSPRDRLGNIQYF	TGTGCCAGCAGCCCAAGGGACAGGCTCGGGAACATTCAGTACTTC
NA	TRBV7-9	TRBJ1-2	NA	CASSFRDYGYTF	TGTGCCAGCAGCTTCAGGGACTATGGCTACACCTTC
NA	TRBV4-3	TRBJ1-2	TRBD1	CASSQVRHRGSYGYTF	TGCGCCAGCAGCCAAGTACGACACAGGGGTAGCTATGGCTACACCTTC
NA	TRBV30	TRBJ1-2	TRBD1	CAWDRDLYGYTF	TGTGCCTGGGACAGGGATCTCTATGGCTACACCTTC
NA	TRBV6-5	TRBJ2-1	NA	CASSFEPGGEQFF	TGTGCCAGCAGTTTTGAACCCGGCGGGGAGCAGTTCTTC
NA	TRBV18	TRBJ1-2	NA	CASSPMVRARLYNYGYTF	TGTGCCAGCTCACCAATGGTCCGGGCGCGACTATATAACTATGGCTACACCTTC
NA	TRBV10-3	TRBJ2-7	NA	CAISDNGLRYEQYF	TGTGCCATCAGTGACAACGGACTGAGATACGAGCAGTACTTC
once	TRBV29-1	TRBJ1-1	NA	CSVYGPTEAFF	TGCAGCGTTTATGGGCCCACTGAAGCTTTCTTT
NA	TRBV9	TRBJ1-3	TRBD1	CASSQGQSSGNTIYF	TGTGCCAGCAGCCAGGGACAGTCTTCTGGAAACACCATATATTTT
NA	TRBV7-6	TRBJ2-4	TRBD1	CASSPGATGGVKNIQYF	TGTGCCAGCAGCCCAGGGGCGACAGGGGGCGTCAAAAACATTCAGTACTTC
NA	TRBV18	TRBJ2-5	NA	CASTERFQETQYF	TGTGCCAGCACCGAGCGGTTCCAAGAGACCCAGTACTTC
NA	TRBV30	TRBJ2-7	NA	CAWSVADLYEQYF	TGTGCCTGGAGTGTAGCTGATCTCTACGAGCAGTACTTC
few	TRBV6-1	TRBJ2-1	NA	CASSPPDGREKFF	TGTGCCAGCAGCCCTCCTGACGGGAGAGAGAAGTTCTTC
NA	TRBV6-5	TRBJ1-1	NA	CASMRGDTEAFF	TGTGCCAGCATGCGCGGGGACACTGAAGCTTTCTTT
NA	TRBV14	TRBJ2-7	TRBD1	CASNRKGQHYEQYF	TGTGCCAGCAATCGGAAGGGACAGCACTACGAGCAGTACTTC
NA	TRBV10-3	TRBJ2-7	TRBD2	CAISAPERGGYEQYF	TGTGCCATCAGTGCGCCGGAGCGGGGCGGGTACGAGCAGTACTTC
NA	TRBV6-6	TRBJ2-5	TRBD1	CASSQTGDEETQYF	TGTGCCAGCAGCCAGACAGGGGATGAAGAGACCCAGTACTTC
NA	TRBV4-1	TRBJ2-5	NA	CASSQDLRLALYPQYF	TGCGCCAGCAGCCAAGATCTACGGCTAGCCCTGTACCCCCAGTACTTC
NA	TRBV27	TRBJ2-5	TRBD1	CASSKGQGGGETQYF	TGTGCCAGCAGCAAGGGACAGGGAGGGGGCGAGACCCAGTACTTC
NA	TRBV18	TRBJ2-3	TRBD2	CASSPGGGNTDTQYF	TGTGCCAGCTCACCCGGCGGGGGGAACACAGATACGCAGTATTTT
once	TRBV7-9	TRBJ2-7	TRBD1	CASSVGQGYEQYF	TGTGCCAGCAGCGTCGGACAGGGCTACGAGCAGTACTTC
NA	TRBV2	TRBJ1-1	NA	CASVLQGNTEAFF	TGTGCCAGCGTATTACAGGGGAACACTGAAGCTTTCTTT
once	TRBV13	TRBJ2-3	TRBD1	CASSVYRTGDLTDTQYF	TGTGCCAGCAGCGTATATAGGACAGGCGATCTCACAGATACGCAGTATTTT
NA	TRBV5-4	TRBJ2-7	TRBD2	CASSPSRGAGVVGEQYF	TGTGCCAGCAGCCCATCCCGGGGAGCGGGGGTGGTTGGCGAGCAGTACTTC
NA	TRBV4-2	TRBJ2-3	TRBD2	CASSQSPGLAGVYTQYF	TGTGCCAGCAGCCAATCGCCGGGACTAGCGGGAGTGTACACGCAGTATTTT
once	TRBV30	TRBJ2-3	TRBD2	CAWTSGGADTQYF	TGTGCCTGGACTAGCGGGGGGGCCGATACGCAGTATTTT
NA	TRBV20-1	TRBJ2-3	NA	CSASIGDTQYF	TGCAGTGCTAGCATCGGAGATACGCAGTATTTT